These T cell receptor beta chains were read from a single sample in a study of blood T cell repertoires in COVID-19. TCRdb's copy holds only in-frame clones and misses some; the assay was immunoSEQ multiplex PCR. The sample holds around 140,000 clones, around 81% seen once. Sequencing input: peripheral blood. The source is a human donor in a cohort sampled during active COVID-19. Each CDR3 is given with its conserved first and last residue. Each record gives: clone size, CDR3 length, V gene, D gene, J gene, CDR3 DNA, CDR3 protein. The D gene is left open where the match is weak. Clone size is given for some rows only: seen once, a few or many times, or a class if the clone is expanded.

>NA|20|TRBV5-3|TRBD2|TRBJ2-6
TGTGCCAGAAGCTTATCCTGTCGACTAGCGGGAGGAGCTGGGGCCAACGTCCTGACTTTC
CARSLSCRLAGGAGANVLTF
>NA|18|TRBV19|TRBD2|TRBJ2-1
TGTGCCAGTAGTATTGGAGCGGGAGCTTTAAGTTCCTACAATGAGCAGTTCTTC
CASSIGAGALSSYNEQFF
>NA|15|TRBV11-2|TRBD1|TRBJ2-1
TGTGCCAGCAGCGATAGACAGGGGGGTTACAATGAGCAGTTCTTC
CASSDRQGGYNEQFF
>NA|15|TRBV6-2/TRBV6-3|NA|TRBJ1-1
TGTGCCAGCAGTCCCCGGGACATCTTGAACACTGAAGCTTTCTTT
CASSPRDILNTEAFF
>NA|13|TRBV7-9|TRBD2|TRBJ2-7
TGTGCCAGCAGCTTATGGGAGGGGAATGAGCAGTACTTC
CASSLWEGNEQYF
>once|13|TRBV30|TRBD1|TRBJ1-4
TGTGCCTGGGACCGGGACAGGGATGAAAAACTGTTTTTT
CAWDRDRDEKLFF
>NA|15|TRBV6-6|TRBD2|TRBJ2-3
TGTGCCAGCAGTTACGAGCGGGGTAGCACAGATACGCAGTATTTT
CASSYERGSTDTQYF
>once|14|TRBV29-1|TRBD2|TRBJ2-5
TGCAGCGTTTCGACTAGCGGGATACAAGAGACCCAGTACTTC
CSVSTSGIQETQYF
>NA|12|TRBV19|NA|TRBJ2-7
TGTGCCAGTAGTCGACAGCCCTACGAGCAGTACTTC
CASSRQPYEQYF
>NA|14|TRBV6-1|NA|TRBJ1-2
TGTGCCAGCAGTGAAATGACAGCTAACTATGGCTACACCTTC
CASSEMTANYGYTF
>NA|15|TRBV7-9|TRBD1|TRBJ2-1
TGTGCCAGCAGCCCCAGGGACAGGGGCTACAATGAGCAGTTCTTC
CASSPRDRGYNEQFF
>NA|13|TRBV9|NA|TRBJ1-1
TGTGCCAGCAGCTCCCACGTCGGCACTGAAGCTTTCTTT
CASSSHVGTEAFF
>NA|15|TRBV7-2|TRBD2|TRBJ2-3
TGTGCCAGCAGCTTAGCGGGAGGGTACACAGATACGCAGTATTTT
CASSLAGGYTDTQYF
>NA|14|TRBV19|NA|TRBJ2-5
TGTGCCAGTAGTTCGATTTGGGGAGAAGAGACCCAGTACTTC
CASSSIWGEETQYF
>NA|15|TRBV14|TRBD1|TRBJ1-1
TGTGCCAGCACCCCGGGACAGGTGATGAACACTGAAGCTTTCTTT
CASTPGQVMNTEAFF
>NA|16|TRBV4-1|TRBD2|TRBJ2-1
TGCGCCAGCAGCCAAGATTTAACTAGCGGGATCCCGAGAAAGTTCTTC
CASSQDLTSGIPRKFF
>NA|14|TRBV10-3|NA|TRBJ2-7
TGTGCCATCAGTGGCCAGGACAGTCCCTACGAGCAGTACTTC
CAISGQDSPYEQYF
>NA|19|TRBV19|TRBD1|TRBJ2-6
TGTGCCAGCCTCGGGACAGGGTTCCCCCTTGACTCTGGGGCCAACGTCCTGACTTTC
CASLGTGFPLDSGANVLTF
>NA|22|TRBV6-1|TRBD2|TRBJ2-1
TGTGCCAGCAGTGAAGGGCCCTGGCAGGGGCGGCCTAGCGGGAGGGAAGACAATGAGCAGTTCTTC
CASSEGPWQGRPSGREDNEQFF
>NA|14|TRBV25-1|NA|TRBJ2-7
TGTGCCAGCAGTGAACCCGGACTTGCATACGAGCAGTACTTC
CASSEPGLAYEQYF
>NA|15|TRBV5-5|NA|TRBJ2-7
TGTGCCAGCAGCTTGGCCAACGGACAGCTATACGAGCAGTACTTC
CASSLANGQLYEQYF
>few|17|TRBV28|NA|TRBJ1-3
TGTGCCAGCAGCCCCTCGGTGTTTAGGAGCTCTGGAAACACCATATATTTT
CASSPSVFRSSGNTIYF
>NA|15|TRBV5-1|TRBD2|TRBJ2-7
TGCGCCAGCAGCCCTCCCGGACTAGCGGGAGACGAGCAGTACTTC
CASSPPGLAGDEQYF
>once|14|TRBV21-1|NA|TRBJ2-7
TGTGCCAGCAGCAAGGGGGACAGGTTCTACGAGCAGTACTTC
CASSKGDRFYEQYF
>few|14|TRBV11-3|NA|TRBJ2-2
TGTGCCAGCAGCTTACGAGGGGGCACCGGGGAGCTGTTTTTT
CASSLRGGTGELFF
>NA|11|TRBV11-2|NA|TRBJ1-1
TGTGCCAGCAGCTTAGTTGGAGGGGCTTTCTTT
CASSLVGGAFF
>NA|15|TRBV28|TRBD2|TRBJ2-7
TGTGCCAGCAGTTTCTTCCAGCGGGAGGCTTACGAGCAGTACTTC
CASSFFQREAYEQYF
>once|12|TRBV29-1|TRBD2|TRBJ2-1
TGCAGCGTTGGCCCACCGAGCGGGATGCAGTTCTTC
CSVGPPSGMQFF
>once|14|TRBV19|NA|TRBJ1-2
TGTGCCAGTAGTACCCCGGGGGGACGAAGTGGCTACACCTTC
CASSTPGGRSGYTF
>NA|14|TRBV5-4|TRBD2|TRBJ2-1
TGTGCCAGCAGTATACTAGCGGGAGAGTTTGAGCAGTTCTTC
CASSILAGEFEQFF
>NA|16|TRBV7-2|NA|TRBJ2-7
TGTGCCAGCAGCCACCCTAGGGGACTTCCCTCCTACGAGCAGTACTTC
CASSHPRGLPSYEQYF
>NA|15|TRBV6-2/TRBV6-3|NA|TRBJ1-1
TGTGCCAGCAGTTACGAGCGGAACATGAACACTGAAGCTTTCTTT
CASSYERNMNTEAFF
>once|16|TRBV9|TRBD2|TRBJ2-7
TGTGCCAGCAGCGTAGCTCTGGCGGGAGTACTTGGCGAGCAGTACTTC
CASSVALAGVLGEQYF
>NA|15|TRBV18|NA|TRBJ1-2
TGTGCCAGCTCACCCACAGGAACCGCTTTCTATGGCTACACCTTC
CASSPTGTAFYGYTF
>NA|16|TRBV18|TRBD2|TRBJ2-7
TGTGCCAGCTCACCGCCTCGGGGGGCGGGAGGCTACGAGCAGTACTTC
CASSPPRGAGGYEQYF
>NA|13|TRBV5-6|TRBD1|TRBJ1-1
TGTGCCAGCAGACCGGGACAGGGGGCTTTTACTTTCTTT
CASRPGQGAFTFF
>few|16|TRBV18|TRBD1|TRBJ1-5
TGTGCCAGCTCACCAACCCAGGGGGCTGTAGGTCAGCCCCAGCATTTT
CASSPTQGAVGQPQHF
>once|15|TRBV28|NA|TRBJ2-5
TGTGCCAGCAGTTTAGGCGGGCAGGTCCGTCAGACCCAGTACTTC
CASSLGGQVRQTQYF
>NA|14|TRBV28|TRBD2|TRBJ2-7
TGTGCCAGCAGTTTACGGCGGGAGGGCTACGAGCAGTACTTC
CASSLRREGYEQYF
>few|12|TRBV11-2|NA|TRBJ2-7
TGTGCCAGCGAAGTGGGAAGGAGGAGACAGTACTTC
CASEVGRRRQYF
>NA|14|TRBV27|TRBD2|TRBJ2-3
TGTGCCAGCAGTTCAGAGACTAGCGTAGATACGCAGTATTTT
CASSSETSVDTQYF
>NA|13|TRBV28|NA|TRBJ2-1
TGTGCCAGCAGTTTTGGAGGGATCGATGAGCAGTTCTTC
CASSFGGIDEQFF
>NA|15|TRBV18|TRBD1|TRBJ2-7
TGTGCCAGCTCACCCTGGACAGGAGCCACCTACGAGCAGTACTTC
CASSPWTGATYEQYF
>NA|17|TRBV18|NA|TRBJ2-7
TGTGCCAGCTCACCACTTCCCCTAGCCGAAACCTCCTACGAGCAGTACTTC
CASSPLPLAETSYEQYF
>NA|12|TRBV28|NA|TRBJ2-7
TGTGCCAGCAGGCAGGGTCCCTACGAGCAGTACTTC
CASRQGPYEQYF
>NA|14|TRBV5-5|NA|TRBJ2-5
TGTGCCAGCAGCTTCACGGTAAACCAAGAGACCCAGTACTTC
CASSFTVNQETQYF
>NA|15|TRBV2|NA|TRBJ1-1
TGTGCCAGCAGTGCCGAGGGCATGACGAACACTGAAGCTTTCTTT
CASSAEGMTNTEAFF
>NA|15|TRBV5-4|NA|TRBJ1-1
TGTGCCAGCAGCTTGGGAGTACTCCCAAACACTGAAGCTTTCTTT
CASSLGVLPNTEAFF
>NA|15|TRBV6-5|TRBD2|TRBJ2-3
TGTGCCACCCTGACTAGCCGGGTGTCGGCAGATACGCAGTATTTT
CATLTSRVSADTQYF
>NA|13|TRBV19|TRBD2|TRBJ2-7
TGTGCCAGTAGCCAGGGACTAGCCTACGAGCAGTACTTC
CASSQGLAYEQYF
>NA|11|TRBV10-2|NA|TRBJ2-4
TGCGCCAGCAGGGGGCGAGACATTCAGTACTTC
CASRGRDIQYF
>NA|16|TRBV5-6|TRBD2|TRBJ2-7
TGTGCCAGCAGCTTGGGTAGCGGGAGTTATCTCTACGAGCAGTACTTC
CASSLGSGSYLYEQYF
>NA|17|TRBV11-2|TRBD1|TRBJ2-4
TGTGCCAGCAGGGGGACAGGGGGTCCACTAGCCAAAAACATTCAGTACTTC
CASRGTGGPLAKNIQYF